The TCR beta chain under discussion was sequenced for a study of shared clonotypes between healthy human individuals. Only one count was recorded for this clone. The CDR3 totals 15 residues. The V end lost 3 bases, the J end lost 8 bases, and 14 bases lay between the germline ends. CDR1 and CDR2 (germline): ENHRY, SYGVKD. Produced via immunoSEQ multiplex PCR; TCRdb's table is partial and in-frame only. The sample lists 1.5 million to 2.5 million clones, less than 95% occurring once. CD8 cells classed as naive were CD45RO-negative and positively selected for CCR7, excluding terminally differentiated effector memory CD45RA+ cells.

The specimen sequenced was naive CD8+ T cells sorted from blood. The clonotype was recovered from a man between 18 and 29 years old in good health. This sequence joins TRBV10-3 and TRBJ1-6; D not certain. In DNA, the CDR3 is TGTGCCATCAGTGAAAGTGGGTATGATTATTCACCCCTCCACTTT. It translates to CAISESGYDYSPLHF.